Sequencing of this TCR beta chain was carried out in a study of beta chain bispecific antibodies for T cell cancers. A single record per CDR3 protein comes from TCRdb applying MiXCR to the 5' RACE reads. The table records around 19,000 distinct CDR3 sequences, approximately 2% of them present only once. Judged by abundance, this clonotype is medium-sized. The antigen remains undetermined. Either OKT3 anti-CD3 antibody or CD3/CD28 beads expanded T cells from blood mononuclear cells over about three days. Study results and limitations: Normal T cells contributed less of the targeted TRBV signal than the leukemia cells did. Versus anti-CD19, anti-TRBV12 exposure cut the TRBV12-3 share of TRBV signal by approximately 99%.

The CDR3 runs 13 residues. V was cut by 4 bases and J by 10 bases, with 15 bases left in between. Germline values: CDR1 SGHRS, CDR2 YFSETQ. The chain couples TRBV5-1 to TRBJ2-1, with D tentatively TRBD1 or TRBD2 (5 bases each). This receptor was obtained from a human donor in good health. Some clones in this sample may be carry-over from other donors' samples. The input for sequencing was healthy donor T cells cultured with leukemia cells, taken from a culture containing a bispecific antibody targeting TCR Vbeta12. The CDR3 loop reads CASSQYGAWEQFF. For the CDR3, the DNA is TGCGCCAGCAGCCAATACGGGGCTTGGGAGCAGTTCTTC.